The 9 T cell receptor beta chains presented below share a single source sample, sequenced in a study of cytomegalovirus exposure and HLA in healthy donors. Both 60 Vbeta primers and 13 Jbeta primers went into the PCR. Profiling relied on immunoSEQ multiplex PCR, and the TCRdb table lists in-frame clones only, not all of them. Here the sample spans about 120,000 clones, around 80% being singletons. Sequencing input: PBMCs. Receptor source: a young woman in good health and CMV-seronegative.

The chain uses TRBV9 and TRBJ2-2; 9 bases align to TRBD1. Germline assignment: CDR1 SGDLS and CDR2 YYNGEE. The CDR3 covers 17 residues. V lost 4 bases and J lost 4; bases outside the gene matches: 11. In nucleotides, the CDR3 is TGTGCCAGCAGCTCCCAATCCGGGACAGGGATCACCGGGGAGCTGTTTTTT. Translating gives CASSSQSGTGITGELFF. The full variable domain, its missing parts supplied by reference TRBV9 and TRBJ2-2, is DSGVTQTPKHLITATGQRVTLRCSPRSGDLSVYWYQQSLDQGLQFLIQYYNGEERAKGNILERFSAQQFPDLHSELNLSSLELGDSALYFCASSSQSGTGITGELFFGEGSRLTVL.

This chain links TRBV10-1 with TRBJ2-2; TRBD2 matches 8 bases. CDR1 and CDR2 from the germline V gene are WNHNN and SYGVQD (reference sequence). The CDR3 covers 15 residues. J lost 6 bases, V lost 5 bases, and 8 bases had no gene match. This CDR3 reads CASSLGRAPPGELFF. Here the CDR3 DNA reads TGCGCCAGCAGTCTCGGGAGGGCTCCCCCCGGGGAGCTGTTTTTT.

CDR3 sequence: CASSEWAGGSLAYNEQFF. CDR3 nucleotides: TGTGCCAGCAGTGAATGGGCGGGAGGTAGTCTAGCGTACAATGAGCAGTTCTTC. This chain uses TRBV2 with TRBJ2-1; 8 positions agree with TRBD2. Germline values: CDR1 SNHLY, CDR2 FYNNEI. This CDR3 is built from 18 residues. V lost 2 bases, J lost 4 bases, and 13 bases stayed unmatched.

The V and J genes are TRBV7-8 and TRBJ2-1; a possible D gene is TRBD2 (5 bases). V lost 4 bases to trimming and J lost 6 bases, with 10 bases between them. Germline lookup yields CDR1 SGHVS and CDR2 FQNEAQ. The CDR3 spans 13 residues. In nucleotides, the CDR3 is TGTGCCAGCAGCTACGCGGGCGTCAATGAGCAGTTCTTC. Translating gives CASSYAGVNEQFF.

This clone has a single count. V usage is TRBV7-6 and J usage is TRBJ2-1; D is uncertain. V lost 5 bases, J lost 6 bases, and 17 bases lay in between. This CDR3 region has 15 residues. The germline CDR1 and CDR2 sequences are SGHVS and FNYEAQ. This chain's CDR3 is CASSHYRHAVNEQFF. CDR3 nucleotides: TGTGCCAGCAGCCACTACCGGCACGCGGTCAATGAGCAGTTCTTC.

The chain joins TRBV4-3 to TRBJ2-2, with D unclear. V lost 0 bases and J 3 bases, leaving 17 bases between the germline ends. Germline-derived CDR1 and CDR2 are LGHNA and YSLEER. CDR3 length equals 18 residues. The CDR3 DNA is TGCGCCAGCAGCCAAGAGCCAGCGAAATGGGTGGACACCGGGGAGCTGTTTTTT. The encoded protein is CASSQEPAKWVDTGELFF.

This chain joins TRBV7-9 and TRBJ2-2, with D perhaps matching TRBD1 (5 bases). This CDR3 has 16 residues. Germline-derived CDR1 and CDR2 are SEHNR and FQNEAQ (reference sequence). V lost 4 bases to trimming and J lost 0 bases, with 12 bases between them. The CDR3 DNA follows: TGTGCCAGCAGCTCCCCGACAGACACGAACACCGGGGAGCTGTTTTTT. Its translation: CASSSPTDTNTGELFF. Based on the CDR3 plus reference TRBV7-9 and TRBJ2-2, the full variable domain is DTGVSQNPRHKITKRGQNVTFRCDPISEHNRLYWYRQTLGQGPEFLTYFQNEAQLEKSRLLSDRFSAERPKGSFSTLEIQRTEQGDSAMYLCASSSPTDTNTGELFFGEGSRLTVL.

The rearrangement joins TRBV27 to TRBJ2-2, with a possible D match to TRBD1 (5 bases). The length of the CDR3 is 14 residues. Trimming stripped 3 bases from V and 3 bases from J, with 8 bases between. Germline CDR1 and CDR2: MNHEY and SMNVEV (reference sequence). The CDR3 is CASSFQGYTGELFF. CDR3 in DNA: TGTGCCAGCAGTTTCCAGGGCTACACCGGGGAGCTGTTTTTT.

The chain is built from TRBV6-5 and TRBJ2-3; TRBD2 matches at 8 bases. CDR3 size: 16 residues. CDR1 is MNHEY and CDR2 is SVGAGI in the germline V gene. Germline trimming cut 0 bases from V and 5 bases from J; bases unmatched to any gene: 7. The CDR3 DNA follows: TGTGCCAGCAGTTACTCAGTAGCGGGGAGGGGAGATACGCAGTATTTT. Translating gives CASSYSVAGRGDTQYF.